This TCR beta chain comes out of a study of OX40 agonist ivuxolimab in advanced cancers. Comments on this clone: Its antigen remains unknown.

Data came from immunoSEQ multiplex PCR; TCRdb stores just in-frame clones and leaves some out. The profile shows 52,000 or so clones, 80% to 85% of them singletons. General study findings and limits: Individuals who were partial responders at 0.1-3.0 mg/kg had clonal expansion that ranked among the lowest.

CDR1 and CDR2 from the germline V gene are SGHAT and FQNNGV. With V trimmed by 7 bases and J by 10 bases, 12 bases remained unmatched. The length of the CDR3 is 15 residues. Here the sequenced sample was CD4+ or CD8+ T cells sorted from blood, taken in a trial of the OX40 agonist ivuxolimab. This rearrangement joins TRBV11-2 to TRBJ1-6, with 8 bases that match TRBD1. The TCR comes from an adult with an advanced solid tumor such as melanoma, head and neck, liver or kidney cancer. In DNA, the CDR3 is TGTGCCAGCAACCTCCCGGACAGGGAAAGATCACCCCTCCACTTT. Its translation: CASNLPDRERSPLHF.